The 25 T cell receptor beta chains below all came from one sample that was sequenced in a study of T cell repertoires in cytomegalovirus infection. Their specific antigens are unknown. TCRdb reprocessed the reads via MiXCR and lists one record per CDR3 protein. The sample carries about a million distinct CDR3 sequences, roughly 31% recorded once. The specimen was cultured CD8+ T cells from PBMCs, collected from culture after CMV antigen stimulation. The receptors here all came from a human donor in good health (CMV status not recorded). Some clones in this sample may be carry-over from other donors' samples.

This clonotype was found a few times. The chain is built from TRBV7-9 and TRBJ2-2, with 10 nucleotides matching TRBD2. The CDR3 contains 17 residues. Germline lookup yields CDR1 SEHNR and CDR2 FQNEAQ (reference sequence). V lost 1 base to trimming and J lost 5 bases; unmatched junction nucleotides: 7. The DNA for the CDR3 is TGTGCCAGCAGCTTAGAGACTAGCGGGTATTCAACCGGGGAGCTGTTTTTT. This translates into CASSLETSGYSTGELFF.

As for this clonotype: This may arise from a read error, as a much more abundant clone is one base away. The gene calls are TRBV12-3 or TRBV12-4 and TRBJ1-1; a weak D match, TRBD1 (5 bases). The CDR3 has 13 residues. Here the CDR3 reads CASSLEGLTEAFF. DNA for the CDR3: TGTGCCAGCAGCTTAGAGGGGCTCACTGAAGCTTTCTTT.

The rearrangement uses TRBV7-9 and TRBJ2-7, with TRBD1 identical over 10 bases. V shed 6 bases and J 7 bases; nucleotides not matched to a gene: 6. In germline, CDR1 is SEHNR, CDR2 FQNEAQ (reference sequence). The CDR3 has 13 amino acids. CDR3 amino acids: CASSRQGAWEQYF. Written as DNA, the CDR3 is TGTGCCAGCAGTCGACAGGGGGCATGGGAGCAGTACTTC.

A single count supports this clonotype. V gene TRBV6-8 combines with J gene TRBJ2-1; weak D call: TRBD2 (5 bases). This CDR3 is 17 amino acids long. Trimming removed 7 bases from V and 1 base from J, with 20 bases in between. Germline V CDR1 and CDR2: MNHGY, SAAAGT. Written as DNA, the CDR3 is TGTGCCAGCACCTACCATCGGGGAGAAGTGTCCTACAATGAGCAGTTCTTC. It yields the protein CASTYHRGEVSYNEQFF.

The sample holds many counts of this clonotype. This sequence joins TRBV7-2 and TRBJ1-6; no clear D. The CDR3 contains 16 residues. Germline CDR1 reads SGHTA; CDR2 reads FQGNSA. The germline V and J ends were trimmed by 5 bases and 9 bases, with 20 bases remaining between them. CDR3 in amino acids: CASSPVVGGLGSPLHF. CDR3 in DNA: TGTGCCAGCAGCCCTGTCGTCGGCGGCCTCGGTTCACCCCTCCACTTT.

This clonotype was picked up a small number of times. This chain uses TRBV12-3 or TRBV12-4 with TRBJ1-1; D is possibly TRBD1 (6 bases). The CDR3 runs 14 residues. The V gene lost 7 bases and the J gene lost 0 bases, with 12 bases spanning the gap. CDR3: CASMFRGMNTEAFF. The CDR3 nucleotides read TGTGCCAGCATGTTCAGGGGCATGAACACTGAAGCTTTCTTT.

J is TRBJ1-1 and V is TRBV12-3 or TRBV12-4; TRBD1 aligns across 11 bases. The CDR3 has 16 amino acids. V was clipped by 5 bases and J by 4 bases; unmatched bases: 9. CDR3 in amino acids: CASSPRTGGFGTEAFF. CDR3 in DNA: TGTGCCAGCAGTCCCCGGACAGGGGGCTTTGGCACTGAAGCTTTCTTT.

The chain joins TRBV7-3 to TRBJ2-3; TRBD1 is a possible D gene (5 bases). This CDR3 comprises 14 residues. The V gene's germline CDR1 is SGHTA and CDR2 FQGTGA. V shed 7 bases and J shed 0 bases, with 11 bases lying between them. The CDR3 loop is CASNLGVSTDTQYF. CDR3 nucleotides: TGTGCCAGCAACCTAGGGGTTAGCACAGATACGCAGTATTTT. Variable domain in full (rest from reference TRBV7-3 and TRBJ2-3): GAGVSQTPSNKVTEKGKYVELRCDPISGHTALYWYRQSLGQGPEFLIYFQGTGAADDSGLPNDRFFAVRPEGSVSTLKIQRTERGDSAVYLCASNLGVSTDTQYFGPGTRLTVL.

The chain links TRBV6-5 to TRBJ1-1; 9 bases map to TRBD1. Trimming cost V 5 bases and J 7 bases; bases outside gene matches: 5. Germline-derived CDR1 and CDR2 are MNHEY and SVGAGI. The CDR3 consists of 13 residues. The CDR3 DNA is TGTGCCAGCAGTCCTCACAGGGGGCGTGAAGCTTTCTTT. Amino acids: CASSPHRGREAFF.

This clonotype was counted a few times. The chain uses TRBV2 and TRBJ2-1; D unclear. CDR1 is SNHLY, CDR2 FYNNEI, per germline. The V gene lost 6 bases and the J gene lost 4 bases, with 10 bases spanning the gap. The CDR3 extends over 13 amino acids. CDR3 amino acids: CASSARDYNEQFF. CDR3 in DNA: TGTGCCAGCAGCGCGAGAGATTACAATGAGCAGTTCTTC.

The chain is built from TRBV18 and TRBJ2-7; D call uncertain. This CDR3 is 15 amino acids long. Germline V gene lookup returns CDR1 KGHSH and CDR2 LQKENI. V was shortened by 1 base and J by 3 bases, with 13 bases between the two germline ends. In DNA form, the CDR3 reads TGTGCCAGCTCACCACGGGGAATCCCTGACTACGAGCAGTACTTC. This encodes CASSPRGIPDYEQYF.

This clonotype has just a few counts. This chain connects TRBV20-1 to TRBJ2-1, with 8 bases aligning to TRBD1. Losses at the gene ends were 2 bases for V and 5 bases for J; bases not matched to a gene: 8. CDR3 size: 15 residues. CDR1 and CDR2 (germline): DFQATT, SNEGSKA (reference sequence). CDR3 DNA sequence: TGCAGTGCTAGATCCGGACAGGGAAGGGACAATGAGCAGTTCTTC. As protein: CSARSGQGRDNEQFF.

This chain connects TRBV27 to TRBJ2-7; D tentatively reads TRBD1 or TRBD2 (5 bases each). The length of the CDR3 is 13 residues. CDR1 is MNHEY and CDR2 is SMNVEV in the germline V gene (reference sequence). Trimming left V 8 bases short and J 3 bases short, with 14 bases between. The CDR3 coding sequence is TGTGCCAGCCGCCGGGGCGCGGGCTACGAGCAGTACGTC. It codes for CASRRGAGYEQYV.

This clonotype was observed many times. V is TRBV11-2 and J is TRBJ2-4, with 7 positions matching TRBD2. This CDR3 is 14 amino acids long. CDR1 SGHAT and CDR2 FQNNGV come from the germline V gene. J was trimmed by 4 bases and V by 3 bases; bases with no gene match: 3. The CDR3 DNA is TGTGCCAGCAGCTTCGTCGGGGGGAAAAACATTCAGTACTTC. It specifies CASSFVGGKNIQYF.

There are a few counts of this clonotype. The V and J genes are TRBV10-3 and TRBJ1-6, with 7 bases aligning to TRBD1. V trimming: 3 bases; J trimming: 11 bases; junction bases outside the gene matches: 19. Germline V gene data show CDR1 as ENHRY and CDR2 as SYGVKD. This CDR3 spans 18 amino acids. Written as DNA, the CDR3 is TGTGCCATCAGTGACCCTCTGGGCCGGGGACAGTTAAGTCCACCCCTCCACTTT. This encodes CAISDPLGRGQLSPPLHF.

The gene calls are TRBV6-5 and TRBJ2-2, with TRBD1 matching 10 bases. The V and J ends lost 4 bases and 2 bases, in that order; junction bases with no gene match: 7. CDR3 length: 17 amino acids. Germline lookup yields CDR1 MNHEY and CDR2 SVGAGI. The CDR3 here is CASSWDRGLSNTGELFF. CDR3 bases: TGTGCCAGCAGTTGGGACAGGGGCCTCAGTAACACCGGGGAGCTGTTTTTT.

V usage is TRBV5-6 and J usage is TRBJ1-1; D is uncertain. Trimming cost V 1 base and J 6 bases, with 22 bases left between them. There are 17 residues in the CDR3. Per the germline V gene, CDR1 is SGHDT and CDR2 is YYEEEE. CDR3 DNA sequence: TGTGCCAGCAGCTTGATCGAAAGGTACTCCCAATTCCCTGAAGCTTTCTTT. Its translation is CASSLIERYSQFPEAFF.

This clonotype turned up a few times. The chain carries TRBV18 and TRBJ1-6; perhaps TRBD1 as D (6 bases). Trimming stripped 4 bases from V and 5 bases from J, with 9 bases between. This CDR3 has 14 residues. Germline V gene sequence: CDR1 KGHSH, CDR2 LQKENI. This chain's CDR3 is CASSLQGDNSPLHF. CDR3 DNA sequence: TGTGCCAGCTCACTACAGGGAGATAATTCACCCCTCCACTTT.

About this clonotype: One base away lies a much larger clone, so this may be a sequencing read error. The chain recombines TRBV7-2 with TRBJ2-1; the match to TRBD1 covers 7 bases. The CDR3 length is 16 residues. CDR1 is SGHTA, CDR2 FQGNSA, per germline. CDR3 nucleotides: TGTGACAGCAGCTTAGGTGACGGACAGGTCTACAATGAGCAGTTCTTC. Translating it yields CDSSLGDGQVYNEQFF.

This clonotype was detected many times. The chain links TRBV27 to TRBJ1-1, with 7 bases fitting TRBD1. The V gene's germline CDR1 is MNHEY and CDR2 SMNVEV (reference sequence). CDR3 length: 14 amino acids. With 7 bases clipped from V and 1 base from J, the junction kept 6 bases outside the gene matches. The CDR3 spells CASIKGTANTEAFF. Here the CDR3 DNA reads TGTGCCAGCATTAAGGGGACAGCGAACACTGAAGCTTTCTTT.

In the case of this clonotype: A much more abundant neighbour one base away suggests this may be a read error. The chain combines TRBV7-2 with TRBJ1-2, with D perhaps TRBD1 (6 bases). V was trimmed by 7 bases and J by 8 bases, leaving 17 bases between them. This CDR3 is 13 amino acids long. Germline loops: CDR1 SGHTA, CDR2 FQGNSA. Here the CDR3 reads CASTLRGARGYTF. CDR3 coding DNA: TGTGCCAGCACCCTCCGGGGGGCGCGGGGCTACACCTTC. The full variable domain, in which reference TRBV7-2 and TRBJ1-2 provide the parts outside the CDR3, is GAGVSQSPSNKVTEKGKDVELRCDPISGHTALYWYRQSLGQGLEFLIYFQGNSAPDKSGLPSDRFSAERTGGSVSTLTIQRTQQEDSAVYLCASTLRGARGYTFGSGTRLTVV.

The chain couples TRBV6-6 to TRBJ1-2; 7 bases are a match to TRBD1. The germline V gene has CDR1 MNHNY and CDR2 SVGAGI (reference sequence). Germline trimming cut 0 bases from V and 0 bases from J; bases unmatched to any gene: 10. The CDR3 totals 18 residues. The CDR3, as DNA: TGTGCCAGCAGTTACTCCAATACTCACAGGGGATCTAACTATGGCTACACCTTC. This encodes CASSYSNTHRGSNYGYTF.

This chain links TRBV28 with TRBJ2-3; D possibly uses TRBD1 or TRBD2 (7 bases each). Trimming took off 4 bases at V and 1 base at J, with 21 bases between the two ends. The germline V gene encodes CDR1 MDHEN and CDR2 SYDVKM. The CDR3 sequence is 18 residues long. The CDR3 DNA sequence: TGTGCCAGCAGTTCCCCCAGAGGTCAGGGGGGGGGCACAGATACGCAGTATTTT. This translates into CASSSPRGQGGGTDTQYF. Based on the CDR3 plus reference TRBV28 and TRBJ2-3, the full variable domain is DVKVTQSSRYLVKRTGEKVFLECVQDMDHENMFWYRQDPGLGLRLIYFSYDVKMKEKGDIPEGYSVSREKKERFSLILESASTNQTSMYLCASSSPRGQGGGTDTQYFGPGTRLTVL.

The gene calls are TRBV7-9 and TRBJ1-1, with no clear D. Germline CDR1 reads SEHNR; CDR2 reads FQNEAQ (reference sequence). Trimming cost V 1 base and J 1 base, with 7 bases left between them. The CDR3 is made up of 14 amino acids. The CDR3 DNA follows: TGTGCCAGCAGCTTAGAAACTACGAACACTGAAGCTTTCTTT. Encoded protein: CASSLETTNTEAFF.

To note about this clonotype: The CDR3 ends on some other residue instead of the conserved phenylalanine or tryptophan, so this is likely a read error. V is TRBV29-1 and J is TRBJ1-1; D unclear. CDR1 is SQVTM, CDR2 ANQGSEA, per germline. V gave up 2 bases and J gave up 1 base, with 14 bases separating them. The CDR3 covers 15 residues. CDR3 coding DNA: TGCAGCGTTGAATTGATAAAGGGAAGGAACACTGAAGCTTTCTCT. Protein: CSVELIKGRNTEAFS.